This TCR beta chain came from a study of cytomegalovirus exposure and HLA in healthy donors. Overall study: The study placed approximately 81% of its approximately 400 genotyped donors in the Caucasian-associated ancestry cluster.

PCR primers comprised 60 Vbeta and 13 Jbeta primers. Methods used by the authors: An analysis that came later counted 77 million or so unique TCR beta chains, 10 million to 11 million shared. Profiling relied on immunoSEQ multiplex PCR, and the TCRdb table lists in-frame clones only, not all of them. The DNA gave D and trimming, while V, J and clone size come from that table. The table counts about 67,000 clones; roughly 5% lies in the top ten. The V end was cut by 3 bases, the J end by 4 bases, with 12 bases between. The CDR3 spans 14 residues. CDR1 SGDLS and CDR2 YYNGEE come from the germline V gene.

This TCR came from a man aged 25-40 years in good health and CMV-seropositive. Sequencing input: PBMCs. V is TRBV9 and J is TRBJ2-3; a weak D match, TRBD1 (6 bases). The CDR3 DNA reads as TGTGCCAGCAGCGCTCTTCAGGGGTCAGATACGCAGTATTTT. It codes for CASSALQGSDTQYF.